The 28 T cell receptor beta chains below come from one sample, sequenced in a study of cytomegalovirus exposure and HLA in healthy donors. PCR used 60 Vbeta primers and 13 Jbeta primers. The table came from immunoSEQ multiplex PCR; TCRdb's copy has only in-frame clones and leaves some out. The sample consists of about 210,000 clones, around 86% of them appearing once. The sequencing sample was made of PBMCs. The origin of the receptors is a woman aged 50 to 60 in good health and CMV-seropositive.

The rearrangement uses TRBV4-3 and TRBJ1-4; the match to TRBD1 covers 9 bases. The CDR3 consists of 16 residues. In germline, CDR1 is LGHNA, CDR2 YSLEER. J gave up 6 bases and V 4 bases, and 9 bases lay outside the gene matches. CDR3 region: CASSRQQGAGHEKLFF. In DNA form, the CDR3 reads TGCGCCAGCAGCCGCCAACAGGGGGCCGGGCATGAAAAACTGTTTTTT.

This clone was detected a few times. The V call is TRBV9, the J call TRBJ1-2; possible D gene TRBD1, 5 bases. CDR1 is SGDLS, CDR2 YYNGEE, per germline. V gave up 0 bases and J gave up 6 bases, with 6 bases separating them. The CDR3 is made up of 12 amino acids. CDR3 DNA sequence: TGTGCCAGCAGCGTAGTAGGGGATGGCTACACCTTC. Translating gives CASSVVGDGYTF.

The chain uses TRBV4-1 and TRBJ2-6, with D perhaps matching TRBD1 (5 bases). Germline values: CDR1 MGHRA, CDR2 YSYEKL. Trimming stripped 6 bases from V and 2 bases from J, with 20 bases between. The CDR3 runs 18 residues. CDR3 bases: TGCGCCAGCAGTCCAATAACAACGTGGGGCGCTGGGGCCAACGTCCTGACTTTC. This encodes CASSPITTWGAGANVLTF.

The chain couples TRBV13 to TRBJ1-5; 9 bases map to TRBD1. CDR1 and CDR2 (germline): PRHDT, FYEKMQ (reference sequence). Trimming cost V 4 bases and J 0 bases; bases outside gene matches: 16. The CDR3 has 20 residues. The CDR3 DNA is TGTGCCAGCAGCTCCTGGGTTACAGGGGGCTCTCAACATAGCAATCAGCCCCAGCATTTT. Encoded protein: CASSSWVTGGSQHSNQPQHF.

The rearrangement uses TRBV19 and TRBJ2-1; D is possibly TRBD1 (8 bases). Per germline, CDR1 LNHDA and CDR2 SQIVND (reference sequence). With 1 base removed from V and 8 bases from J, the gap between germline ends came to 15 bases. CDR3 length: 15 residues. CDR3 DNA: TGTGCCAGTAGTATAGCGGGGGGCAGGGGGCATGAGCAGTTCTTC. It translates to CASSIAGGRGHEQFF. The full variable domain, rest sourced from reference TRBV19 and TRBJ2-1, is DGGITQSPKYLFRKEGQNVTLSCEQNLNHDAMYWYRQDPGQGLRLIYYSQIVNDFQKGDIAEGYSVSREKKESFPLTVTSAQKNPTAFYLCASSIAGGRGHEQFFGPGTRLTVL.

The chain employs TRBV27 and TRBJ1-2, with 7 bases fitting TRBD1. The CDR3 sequence is 15 residues long. Germline CDR1 and CDR2: MNHEY and SMNVEV (reference sequence). The junction had 10 bases not matched to a gene; V was cut back by 5 bases and J by 4 bases. The CDR3 nucleotides are TGTGCCAGCAGTCCTGGGGACAGTCGGGGCTATGGCTACACCTTC. Amino acid sequence: CASSPGDSRGYGYTF.

V and J are TRBV7-9 and TRBJ2-5; 8 positions match TRBD1. With 2 bases clipped from V and 3 bases from J, the junction kept 8 bases outside the gene matches. The V gene's germline CDR1 is SEHNR and CDR2 FQNEAQ (reference sequence). The CDR3 is 16 amino acids. The CDR3 spells CASSLFDRGSEETQYF. In nucleotides, the CDR3 is TGTGCCAGCAGCTTATTCGACAGGGGTAGTGAAGAGACCCAGTACTTC.

V gene TRBV29-1 combines with J gene TRBJ1-4; 9 bases map to TRBD1. Trimming cost V 4 bases and J 4 bases; bases outside gene matches: 16. The CDR3 has 18 amino acids. Germline lookup yields CDR1 SQVTM and CDR2 ANQGSEA. This CDR3 is CSVGEDGHRGLFNEKLFF. In nucleotides, the CDR3 is TGCAGCGTTGGGGAAGATGGGCACAGGGGGCTTTTTAATGAAAAACTGTTTTTT. Variable domain in full (rest from reference TRBV29-1 and TRBJ1-4): SAVISQKPSRDICQRGTSLTIQCQVDSQVTMMFWYRQQPGQSLTLIATANQGSEATYESGFVIDKFPISRPNLTFSTLTVSNMSPEDSSIYLCSVGEDGHRGLFNEKLFFGSGTQLSVL.

V usage is TRBV11-1 and J usage is TRBJ2-3; 9 bases map to TRBD2. Trimming took 4 bases from V and 3 from J; bases not matched to a gene: 5. The CDR3 contains 15 residues. Germline V gene data show CDR1 as SGHAT and CDR2 as FQDESV (reference sequence). The CDR3 DNA is TGTGCCAGCAGCTGGCGGGGGGGCGCGACAGATACGCAGTATTTT. This sequence encodes CASSWRGGATDTQYF.

The chain joins TRBV14 to TRBJ1-4, with D possibly being TRBD1 (5 bases). This CDR3 comprises 18 residues. Trimming stripped 3 bases from V and 7 bases from J, with 24 bases between. The V gene's germline CDR1 is SGHDN and CDR2 FVKESK. This chain's CDR3 is CASSHIVGQFASGEKLFF. The CDR3 DNA is TGTGCCAGCAGCCACATTGTGGGGCAGTTCGCTTCGGGTGAAAAACTGTTTTTT.

This clone was observed once. The chain combines TRBV28 with TRBJ1-2; no firm D call. CDR1 is MDHEN, CDR2 SYDVKM, per germline. CDR3 length equals 13 residues. V lost 3 bases, J lost 2 bases, and 7 bases lay in between. The CDR3 coding sequence is TGTGCCAGCAGTTTGTTCGAGAACTATGGCTACACCTTC. This gives the protein CASSLFENYGYTF.

This rearrangement joins TRBV6-5 to TRBJ1-6; the D is unclear. Germline values: CDR1 MNHEY, CDR2 SVGAGI. CDR3 length equals 14 residues. Trimming left V 2 bases short and J 5 bases short, with 7 bases between. CDR3 nucleotides: TGTGCCAGCAGTTACGGAGTGAATAATTCACCCCTCCACTTT. Protein sequence: CASSYGVNNSPLHF.

V is TRBV6-5 and J is TRBJ1-5, with 7 bases fitting TRBD1. Unmatched junction bases numbered 2, after V lost 0 bases and J lost 0 bases. There are 16 residues in the CDR3. Germline V gene sequence: CDR1 MNHEY, CDR2 SVGAGI. The CDR3: CASSYSWTGSNQPQHF. DNA of the CDR3: TGTGCCAGCAGTTACTCTTGGACAGGTAGCAATCAGCCCCAGCATTTT.

The gene calls are TRBV6-5 and TRBJ1-2, with 11 bases matching TRBD1. The CDR3 has 15 amino acids. Germline values: CDR1 MNHEY, CDR2 SVGAGI. With V trimmed by 7 bases and J by 4 bases, 8 bases remained unmatched. Here the CDR3 reads CASISTGTGGYGYTF. CDR3 nucleotide sequence: TGTGCCAGCATTTCCACCGGGACAGGGGGCTATGGCTACACCTTC.

The chain recombines TRBV19 with TRBJ2-5, with 8 bases lining up with TRBD1. This CDR3 has 16 amino acids. Germline loops: CDR1 LNHDA, CDR2 SQIVND (reference sequence). V lost 2 bases, J lost 6 bases, and 11 bases stayed unmatched. Here the CDR3 DNA reads TGTGCCAGTAGTATATCGTGGACAGGGTTTTTACAGACCCAGTACTTC. Protein product: CASSISWTGFLQTQYF. The full variable domain, completed using reference TRBV19 and TRBJ2-5, is DGGITQSPKYLFRKEGQNVTLSCEQNLNHDAMYWYRQDPGQGLRLIYYSQIVNDFQKGDIAEGYSVSREKKESFPLTVTSAQKNPTAFYLCASSISWTGFLQTQYFGPGTRLLVL.

This clone was observed a single time. The chain links TRBV6-5 to TRBJ1-5; D is ambiguous. The CDR3 contains 15 residues. V shed 5 bases and J shed 6 bases, with 17 bases lying between them. CDR1 is MNHEY and CDR2 is SVGAGI in the germline V gene. CDR3 amino acids: CASSAPLGEGQPQHF. CDR3 nucleotide sequence: TGTGCCAGCAGTGCCCCCCTCGGGGAGGGTCAGCCCCAGCATTTT.

This clone was recorded a few times. The gene calls are TRBV6-5 and TRBJ1-1; 7 bases map to TRBD1. Germline V CDR1 and CDR2: MNHEY, SVGAGI. The CDR3 runs 14 residues. V dropped 3 bases and J dropped 7; count of bases not matched to a gene: 8. CDR3 region: CASSYTGALGEAFF. For the CDR3, the DNA is TGTGCCAGCAGTTATACAGGGGCATTAGGTGAAGCTTTCTTT.

V gene TRBV4-1 combines with J gene TRBJ1-5; a weak D match, TRBD1 (5 bases). With 0 bases removed from V and 11 bases from J, the gap between germline ends came to 26 bases. The CDR3 length is 18 residues. Germline lookup yields CDR1 MGHRA and CDR2 YSYEKL. The DNA of the CDR3 is TGCGCCAGCAGCCAAGATCCCCCCAGGGCTGGACCCCTTTCGACCCAGCATTTT. Amino acids: CASSQDPPRAGPLSTQHF.

On this clone: Likely a read error: the CDR3 ends without its conserved phenylalanine or tryptophan. It is unclear where the CDR3 begins or ends on the DNA, so no DNA is shown, and the CDR3 is as TCRdb lists it. The chain carries TRBV11-2 and TRBJ2-7; TRBD2 is the table's D call and was not checked against the DNA. Counting both end residues, the CDR3 totals 13 amino acids. Germline V gives CDR1 SGHAT, CDR2 FQNNGV. This chain's CDR3 is CASSLDMRDAQNI.

CDR3 DNA sequence: TGTGCCAGTAGTATAGTCCGGGGAGGGACCGGGGAGCTGTTTTTT. This encodes CASSIVRGGTGELFF. The chain is built from TRBV19 and TRBJ2-2; 7 bases align to TRBD2. This CDR3 is 15 amino acids long. V dropped 1 base and J dropped 5; count of bases not matched to a gene: 4. The germline gives CDR1 LNHDA, CDR2 SQIVND (reference sequence).

The chain employs TRBV28 and TRBJ2-5; D is uncertain. The germline CDR1 and CDR2 sequences are MDHEN and SYDVKM. The CDR3 length is 14 residues. The ends were cut back, 6 bases at V and 2 bases at J, with 13 bases in the middle. This chain's CDR3 is CASSPGQKQETQYF. The CDR3 region has the DNA TGTGCCAGCAGCCCAGGTCAAAAGCAAGAGACCCAGTACTTC.

This rearrangement joins TRBV7-9 to TRBJ1-2; 7 bases are shared with TRBD1. This CDR3 region has 14 residues. Looked up from germline, CDR1 is SEHNR and CDR2 is FQNEAQ (reference sequence). J was trimmed by 4 bases and V by 5 bases; bases with no gene match: 7. The CDR3 loop is CASSARTGLYGYTF. The DNA for the CDR3 is TGTGCCAGCAGCGCCCGGACAGGACTCTATGGCTACACCTTC.

The chain couples TRBV19 to TRBJ2-7; 13 nucleotides agree with TRBD2. CDR1 is LNHDA, CDR2 SQIVND, per germline (reference sequence). CDR3 length: 15 amino acids. Germline trimming cut 4 bases from V and 3 bases from J; bases unmatched to any gene: 3. Written as DNA, the CDR3 is TGTGCCAGTAGTACTGGACTAGCGGGGGTCTACGAGCAGTACTTC. Protein: CASSTGLAGVYEQYF.

The chain employs TRBV5-6 and TRBJ1-5, with a tentative D call TRBD1 (6 bases). CDR3 length: 17 residues. Per germline, CDR1 SGHDT and CDR2 YYEEEE. V lost 4 bases, J lost 6 bases, and 23 bases lay in between. Here the CDR3 reads CASSVGQSINYRQPQHF. CDR3 DNA sequence: TGTGCCAGCAGCGTTGGACAGAGTATTAACTACCGTCAGCCCCAGCATTTT. Full variable domain (missing parts from reference TRBV5-6 and TRBJ1-5): DAGVTQSPTHLIKTRGQQVTLRCSPKSGHDTVSWYQQALGQGPQFIFQYYEEEERQRGNFPDRFSGHQFPNYSSELNVNALLLGDSALYLCASSVGQSINYRQPQHFGDGTRLSIL.

The CDR3 region has the DNA TGTGCCAGCTCGGCGGGAAATATCGTCGCAGATACGCAGTATTTT. The encoded protein is CASSAGNIVADTQYF. J is TRBJ2-3 and V is TRBV18; TRBD2 is a possible D gene (6 bases). Germline CDR1 is KGHSH and CDR2 is LQKENI. The CDR3 extends over 15 amino acids. The V end lost 6 bases, the J end lost 4 bases, and 17 bases lay between the germline ends.

Written as DNA, the CDR3 is TGTGCCAGAAGCGTGGGACAGGGCCAAGAGACCCAGTACTTC. Its protein is CARSVGQGQETQYF. This sequence joins TRBV5-3 and TRBJ2-5; 9 bases align to TRBD1. TRBV5-3 is noted as an ORF with a role that remains uncertain. The CDR3 contains 14 residues. Unmatched junction bases numbered 2, after V lost 4 bases and J lost 1 base.

This chain joins TRBV5-4 and TRBJ2-3; D is perhaps TRBD2 (7 bases). CDR1 and CDR2 from the germline V gene are SGHNT and YYREEE (reference sequence). This CDR3 comprises 15 residues. Trimming shortened V by 0 bases and J by 5 bases, and 13 bases separated the two germline ends. DNA for the CDR3: TGTGCCAGCAGCTTGGATGCAGGGGAGGGAGATACGCAGTATTTT. This sequence encodes CASSLDAGEGDTQYF.

This chain connects TRBV5-1 to TRBJ2-5, with D hard to call. The J call may be in error: the DNA end matches TRBJ2-7 better. CDR1 is SGHRS, CDR2 YFSETQ, per germline. The CDR3 spans 12 residues. The CDR3 region is CASSLDFYEQYF. DNA for the CDR3: TGCGCCAGCAGCCTTGATTTCTACGAGCAGTACTTC.